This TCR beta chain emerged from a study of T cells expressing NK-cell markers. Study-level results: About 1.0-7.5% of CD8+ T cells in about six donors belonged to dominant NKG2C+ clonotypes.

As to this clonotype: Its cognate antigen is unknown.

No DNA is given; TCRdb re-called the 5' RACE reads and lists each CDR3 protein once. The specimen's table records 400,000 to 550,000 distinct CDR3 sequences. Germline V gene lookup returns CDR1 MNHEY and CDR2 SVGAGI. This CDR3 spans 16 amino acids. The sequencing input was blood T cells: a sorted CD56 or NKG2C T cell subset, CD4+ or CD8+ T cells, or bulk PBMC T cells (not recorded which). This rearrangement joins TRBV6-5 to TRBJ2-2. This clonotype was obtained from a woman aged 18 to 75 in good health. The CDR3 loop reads CASSSPAGATTGELFF.